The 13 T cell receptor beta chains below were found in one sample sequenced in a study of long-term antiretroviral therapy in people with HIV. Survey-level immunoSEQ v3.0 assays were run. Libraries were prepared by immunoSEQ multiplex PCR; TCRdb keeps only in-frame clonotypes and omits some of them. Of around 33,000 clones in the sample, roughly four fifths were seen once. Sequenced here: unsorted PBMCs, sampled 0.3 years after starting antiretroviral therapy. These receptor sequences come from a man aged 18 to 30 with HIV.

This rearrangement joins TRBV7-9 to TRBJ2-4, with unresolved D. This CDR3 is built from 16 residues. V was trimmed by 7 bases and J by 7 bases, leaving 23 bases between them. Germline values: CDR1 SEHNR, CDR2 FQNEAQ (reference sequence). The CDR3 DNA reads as TGTGCCAGCATCCAACTACCCGCGCCACGAGCCAACATTCAGTACTTC. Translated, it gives CASIQLPAPRANIQYF.

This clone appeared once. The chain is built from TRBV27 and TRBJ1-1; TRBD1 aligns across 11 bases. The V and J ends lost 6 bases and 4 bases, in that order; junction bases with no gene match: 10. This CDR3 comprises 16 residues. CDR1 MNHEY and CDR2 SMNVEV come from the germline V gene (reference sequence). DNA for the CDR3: TGTGCCAGCAGGGGACAGGGGGGGCGGAGGGGCACTGAAGCTTTCTTT. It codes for CASRGQGGRRGTEAFF.

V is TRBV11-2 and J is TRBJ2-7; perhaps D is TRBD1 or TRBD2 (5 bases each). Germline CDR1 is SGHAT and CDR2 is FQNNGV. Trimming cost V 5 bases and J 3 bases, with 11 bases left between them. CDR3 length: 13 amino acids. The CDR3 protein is CASSLGDHYEQYF. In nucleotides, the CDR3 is TGTGCCAGCAGCCTCGGGGACCACTACGAGCAGTACTTC.

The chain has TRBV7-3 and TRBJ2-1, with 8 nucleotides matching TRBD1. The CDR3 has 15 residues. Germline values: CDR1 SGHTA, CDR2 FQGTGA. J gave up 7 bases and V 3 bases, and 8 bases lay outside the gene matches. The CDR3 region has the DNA TGTGCCAGCAGCTTGGTGGCAGGGGGCTCGAATGAGCAGTTCTTC. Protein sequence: CASSLVAGGSNEQFF.

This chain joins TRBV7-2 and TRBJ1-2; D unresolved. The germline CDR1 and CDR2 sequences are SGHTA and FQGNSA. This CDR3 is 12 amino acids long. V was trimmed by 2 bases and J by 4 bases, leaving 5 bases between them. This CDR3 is CASSLSPYGYTF. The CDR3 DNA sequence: TGTGCCAGCAGCTTATCCCCCTATGGCTACACCTTC.

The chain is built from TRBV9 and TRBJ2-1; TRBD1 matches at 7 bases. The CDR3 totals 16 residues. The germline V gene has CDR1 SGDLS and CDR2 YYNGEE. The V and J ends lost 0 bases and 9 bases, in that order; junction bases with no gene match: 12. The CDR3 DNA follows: TGTGCCAGCAGCGTAGCAAGGACAGGCGATGACGGTGAGCAGTTCTTC. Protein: CASSVARTGDDGEQFF.

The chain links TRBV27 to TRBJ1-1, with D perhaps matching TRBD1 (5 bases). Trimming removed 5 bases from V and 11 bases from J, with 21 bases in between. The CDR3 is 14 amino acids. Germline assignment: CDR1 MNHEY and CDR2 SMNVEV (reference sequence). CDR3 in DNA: TGTGCCAGCAGTCCGCGTTCCGGGACCAAAGGGGCTTTCTTT. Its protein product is CASSPRSGTKGAFF.

The CDR3 reads CAWKGRRRGTEAFF. The CDR3 DNA sequence: TGTGCCTGGAAGGGTCGGCGCCGCGGCACTGAAGCTTTCTTT. The chain combines TRBV30 with TRBJ1-1; D is undetermined. The CDR3 has 14 amino acids. Germline CDR1 reads GTSNPN; CDR2 reads SVGIG (reference sequence). V was shortened by 4 bases and J by 4 bases, with 16 bases between the two germline ends.

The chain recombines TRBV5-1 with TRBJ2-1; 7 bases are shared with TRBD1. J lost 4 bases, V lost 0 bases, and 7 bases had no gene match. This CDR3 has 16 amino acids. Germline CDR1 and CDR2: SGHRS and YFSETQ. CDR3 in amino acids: CASSLGAGTDYNEQFF. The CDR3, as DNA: TGCGCCAGCAGCTTGGGAGCTGGGACAGATTACAATGAGCAGTTCTTC.

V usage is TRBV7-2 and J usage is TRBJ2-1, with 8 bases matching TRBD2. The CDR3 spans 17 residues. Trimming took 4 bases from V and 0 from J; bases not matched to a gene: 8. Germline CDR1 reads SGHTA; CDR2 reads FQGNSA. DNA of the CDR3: TGTGCCAGCAGCTGGGGGGGTGCGGGGGGCTCCTACAATGAGCAGTTCTTC. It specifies CASSWGGAGGSYNEQFF.

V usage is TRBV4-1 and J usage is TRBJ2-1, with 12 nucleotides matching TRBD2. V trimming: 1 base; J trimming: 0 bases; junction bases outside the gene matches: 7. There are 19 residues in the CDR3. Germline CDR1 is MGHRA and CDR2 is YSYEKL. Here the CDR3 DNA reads TGCGCCAGCAGCCAAGTAGGCCTAGCGGGGGGGAGCTCCTACAATGAGCAGTTCTTC. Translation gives CASSQVGLAGGSSYNEQFF.

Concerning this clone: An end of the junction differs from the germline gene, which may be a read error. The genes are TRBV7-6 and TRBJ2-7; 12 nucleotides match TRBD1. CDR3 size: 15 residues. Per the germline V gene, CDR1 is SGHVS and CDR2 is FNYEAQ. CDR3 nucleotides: TGTGCCAGCACCTTAGGGACAGGGGGCTTGTACGAGCAGTACTTC. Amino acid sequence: CASTLGTGGLYEQYF.

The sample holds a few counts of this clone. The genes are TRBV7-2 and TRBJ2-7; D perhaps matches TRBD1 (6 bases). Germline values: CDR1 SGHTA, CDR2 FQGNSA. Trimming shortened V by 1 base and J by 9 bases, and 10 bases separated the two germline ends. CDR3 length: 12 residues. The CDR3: CASSLDRTAQYF. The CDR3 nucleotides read TGTGCCAGCAGCTTAGACAGGACAGCGCAGTACTTC.